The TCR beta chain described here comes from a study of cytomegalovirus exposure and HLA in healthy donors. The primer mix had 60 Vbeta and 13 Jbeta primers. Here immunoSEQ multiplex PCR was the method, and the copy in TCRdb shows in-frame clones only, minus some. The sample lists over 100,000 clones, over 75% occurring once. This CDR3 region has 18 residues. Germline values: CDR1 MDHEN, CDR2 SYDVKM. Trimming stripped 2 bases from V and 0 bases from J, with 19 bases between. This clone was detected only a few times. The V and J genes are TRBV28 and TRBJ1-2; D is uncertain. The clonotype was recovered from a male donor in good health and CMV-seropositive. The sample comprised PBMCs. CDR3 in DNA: TGTGCCAGCAGTTTACTTGGGGTAGGCGGAGGCACTAACTATGGCTACACCTTC. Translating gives CASSLLGVGGGTNYGYTF.